The clone carrying this T cell receptor (beta chain) appeared once. Autoimmune disease history or systemic immunosuppression disqualified patients. Sequencing used immunoSEQ multiplex PCR; TCRdb keeps in-frame clones, though not all of them. The sample includes 100,000 to 150,000 clones, roughly 90% seen only once; the top ten take approximately 0.81%. The data are from a study of OX40 agonist ivuxolimab in advanced cancers. Germline V gene data show CDR1 as SGHKS and CDR2 as YYEKEE (reference sequence). The CDR3 spans 17 residues. The ends lost 0 bases at V and 5 bases at J; junction bases unmatched: 11.

The sequenced sample was CD4+ or CD8+ T cells sorted from blood, obtained in a trial of the OX40 agonist ivuxolimab. The receptor comes from an adult with an advanced solid tumor such as melanoma, head and neck, liver or kidney cancer. This sequence joins TRBV5-5 and TRBJ2-7; 10 bases align to TRBD2. In DNA, the CDR3 is TGTGCCAGCAGCTTGGCGGGTCGAGCGGGAGGGCGTGACGAGCAGTACTTC. Translated, it gives CASSLAGRAGGRDEQYF. The variable domain in full, with the rest retrieved from reference TRBV5-5 and TRBJ2-7, is DAGVTQSPTHLIKTRGQQVTLRCSPISGHKSVSWYQQVLGQGPQFIFQYYEKEERGRGNFPDRFSARQFPNYSSELNVNALLLGDSALYLCASSLAGRAGGRDEQYFGPGTRLTVT.